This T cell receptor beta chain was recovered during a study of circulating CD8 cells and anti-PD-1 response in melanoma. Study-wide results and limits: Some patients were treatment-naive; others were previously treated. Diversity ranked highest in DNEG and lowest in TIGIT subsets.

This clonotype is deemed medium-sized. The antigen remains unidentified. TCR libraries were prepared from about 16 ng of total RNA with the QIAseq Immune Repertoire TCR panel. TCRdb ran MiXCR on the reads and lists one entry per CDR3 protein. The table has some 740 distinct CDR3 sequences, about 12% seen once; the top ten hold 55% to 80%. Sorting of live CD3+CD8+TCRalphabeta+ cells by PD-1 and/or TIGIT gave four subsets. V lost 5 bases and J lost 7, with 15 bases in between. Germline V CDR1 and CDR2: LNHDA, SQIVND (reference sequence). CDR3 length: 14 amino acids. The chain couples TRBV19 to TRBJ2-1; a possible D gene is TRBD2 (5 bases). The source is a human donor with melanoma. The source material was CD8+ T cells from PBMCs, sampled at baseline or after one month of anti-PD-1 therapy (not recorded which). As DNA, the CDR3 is TGTGCCAGTAGTCCCACGACTGGACTTAATGAGCAGTTCTTC. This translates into CASSPTTGLNEQFF.